These 21 T cell receptor beta chains were all obtained from the same sample, sequenced in a study of immune evolution from preneoplasia to lung adenocarcinoma. Here immunoSEQ multiplex PCR was the method, and the copy in TCRdb shows in-frame clones only, minus some. Found here are 5,000 to 7,000 clones, around 85% of them singletons; the top ten hold around 3.4%. The sample comprised FFPE invasive lung adenocarcinoma tissue. The receptor source for this set is a person aged 50-70 years with lung adenocarcinoma.

The gene calls are TRBV6-5 and TRBJ2-2; TRBD2 aligns across 9 bases. The CDR3 is made up of 14 amino acids. Germline assignment: CDR1 MNHEY and CDR2 SVGAGI. V lost 5 bases, J lost 6 bases, and 4 bases stayed unmatched. CDR3 residues: CASSSGRLAGELFF. CDR3 in DNA: TGTGCCAGCAGTAGCGGGAGGTTGGCCGGGGAGCTGTTTTTT.

The V call is TRBV7-9, the J call TRBJ2-5, with TRBD1 identical over 7 bases. The J call could be wrong; TRBJ2-7 is a better fit for the DNA end. The CDR3 has 15 amino acids. From germline, CDR1 is SEHNR and CDR2 FQNEAQ (reference sequence). The CDR3 DNA reads TGTGCCAGCAGCTTAGGAGACAGGGCCTCCTACGAGCAGTACTTC. This codes for CASSLGDRASYEQYF.

This chain links TRBV27 with TRBJ2-1; tentative D call: TRBD1 (6 bases). The CDR3 is 14 residues long. Germline values: CDR1 MNHEY, CDR2 SMNVEV (reference sequence). With 6 bases removed from V and 6 bases from J, the gap between germline ends came to 15 bases. The CDR3 DNA reads as TGTGCCAGCAGGCGAGACAGGACCTTCAATGAGCAGTTCTTC. Encoded protein: CASRRDRTFNEQFF.

The genes are TRBV5-1 and TRBJ2-6, with 8 nucleotides matching TRBD2. From germline, CDR1 is SGHRS and CDR2 YFSETQ. This CDR3 contains 16 residues. The ends lost 6 bases at V and 1 base at J; junction bases unmatched: 6. CDR3 residues: CASTTGGGSGANVLTF. The CDR3 DNA is TGCGCCAGCACCACCGGGGGGGGTTCTGGGGCCAACGTCCTGACTTTC.

This clone was counted once. This chain joins TRBV7-9 and TRBJ2-3; 7 bases are a match to TRBD2. The CDR3 runs 15 residues. CDR1 is SEHNR and CDR2 is FQNEAQ in the germline V gene (reference sequence). The ends lost 1 base at V and 2 bases at J; junction bases unmatched: 3. CDR3: CASSLGAGVTDTQYF. The CDR3 coding sequence is TGTGCCAGCAGCTTAGGGGCGGGAGTCACAGATACGCAGTATTTT.

The chain combines TRBV5-1 with TRBJ2-7; D may match TRBD1 or TRBD2 (5 bases each). V shed 7 bases and J shed 6 bases, with 20 bases lying between them. CDR3 length: 14 amino acids. Germline-derived CDR1 and CDR2 are SGHRS and YFSETQ. The CDR3 here is CASLQTAGSLEQYF. The CDR3 region has the DNA TGCGCCAGCCTCCAGACGGCAGGGAGTCTCGAGCAGTACTTC.

The chain links TRBV11-2 to TRBJ1-2; D is perhaps TRBD1 (5 bases). CDR1 is SGHAT and CDR2 is FQNNGV in the germline V gene. This CDR3 region has 16 residues. V was cut by 3 bases and J by 0 bases, with 14 bases left in between. The CDR3 DNA reads TGTGCCAGCAGCTTCGATAGACAGAGTTCTAACTATGGCTACACCTTC. Protein sequence: CASSFDRQSSNYGYTF.

This chain connects TRBV4-1 to TRBJ2-7; 8 bases align to TRBD2. V lost 1 base and J lost 1; bases outside the gene matches: 6. Germline V lookup: CDR1 MGHRA, CDR2 YSYEKL. This CDR3 has 16 residues. CDR3: CASSQVTSGKSYEQYF. The CDR3 bases are TGCGCCAGCAGCCAAGTTACTAGCGGTAAATCCTACGAGCAGTACTTC.

This chain uses TRBV15 with TRBJ1-1; 7 bases map to TRBD1. The CDR3 length is 14 residues. V gave up 0 bases and J gave up 11 bases; unmatched junction bases: 9. The V gene's germline CDR1 is LNHNV and CDR2 YYDKDF (reference sequence). Here the CDR3 reads CATSREGGGRMAFF. The CDR3 region has the DNA TGTGCCACCAGCAGAGAAGGGGGCGGTCGGATGGCTTTCTTT.

The V gene is TRBV4-2, the J gene TRBJ2-3; D gene unclear. CDR1 and CDR2 (germline): LGHNA, YNFKEQ. This CDR3 is 14 amino acids long. V lost 3 bases and J lost 5, with 12 bases in between. Written as DNA, the CDR3 is TGTGCCAGCAGCCAGTCAGTGGCAGGAGATACGCAGTATTTT. Translated, it gives CASSQSVAGDTQYF.

The chain combines TRBV29-1 with TRBJ2-2; a possible D gene is TRBD1 (6 bases). V lost 5 bases and J lost 1, with 14 bases in between. CDR1 and CDR2 from the germline V gene are SQVTM and ANQGSEA. The CDR3 loop spans 15 amino acids. As DNA, the CDR3 is TGCAGCGTTAAAACTCAGGGGTTGAACACCGGGGAGCTGTTTTTT. This translates into CSVKTQGLNTGELFF.

The CDR3 protein is CASSQVFGTSASNEQFF. DNA for the CDR3: TGCGCCAGCAGCCAAGTTTTCGGGACTAGCGCGTCCAATGAGCAGTTCTTC. The V and J genes are TRBV4-1 and TRBJ2-1, with 10 bases that match TRBD2. The germline V gene has CDR1 MGHRA and CDR2 YSYEKL. V lost 1 base to trimming and J lost 6 bases; unmatched junction nucleotides: 9. The CDR3 covers 17 residues.

In DNA form, the CDR3 reads TGTGCCAGCAGCTTGGCGCCAGGGGTTGGAAACACCATATATTTT. Residues: CASSLAPGVGNTIYF. This rearrangement joins TRBV5-4 to TRBJ1-3; tentatively, D is TRBD1 (6 bases). Trimming took off 0 bases at V and 3 bases at J, with 10 bases between the two ends. The CDR3 loop spans 15 amino acids. Germline V gene lookup returns CDR1 SGHNT and CDR2 YYREEE (reference sequence).

The CDR3 loop reads CASSKRLVTQYF. CDR3 nucleotides: TGTGCCAGCAGCAAAAGGCTAGTAACGCAGTATTTT. The chain couples TRBV28 to TRBJ2-3; D is unresolved. Trimming left V 6 bases short and J 9 bases short, with 13 bases between. Germline-derived CDR1 and CDR2 are MDHEN and SYDVKM. The CDR3 covers 12 residues.

The chain couples TRBV7-8 to TRBJ2-7; 11 bases map to TRBD2. Germline trimming cut 1 base from V and 7 bases from J; bases unmatched to any gene: 18. This CDR3 comprises 19 residues. Germline assignment: CDR1 SGHVS and CDR2 FQNEAQ. The CDR3 nucleotides are TGTGCCAGCAGCTTAGGGACCCGGGTACTAGCGGGAGCTGTGGGAGAGCAGTACTTC. As protein: CASSLGTRVLAGAVGEQYF.

This clone was recorded only once. The chain employs TRBV28 and TRBJ2-1; 7 bases fit TRBD1. The V gene's germline CDR1 is MDHEN and CDR2 SYDVKM. The CDR3 is made up of 14 amino acids. V was pared by 11 bases and J by 7 bases, with 14 bases of the junction left unmatched. CDR3 loop: CASQGLTVGNEQFF. CDR3 nucleotides: TGTGCCTCACAGGGGCTTACGGTCGGGAATGAGCAGTTCTTC.

The rearrangement joins TRBV29-1 to TRBJ2-7, with 7 bases fitting TRBD1. The trim removed 4 bases at V and 4 bases at J, leaving 1 base unmatched. CDR1 is SQVTM and CDR2 is ANQGSEA in the germline V gene. CDR3 length equals 11 residues. The chain's CDR3 is CSVADRYEQYF. Written as DNA, the CDR3 is TGCAGCGTTGCGGACAGGTACGAGCAGTACTTC.

The chain has TRBV5-1 and TRBJ1-1; TRBD1 agrees at 7 bases. Looked up from germline, CDR1 is SGHRS and CDR2 is YFSETQ. This CDR3 contains 15 residues. J gave up 0 bases and V 1 base, and 3 bases lay outside the gene matches. CDR3: CASSLRQGMNTEAFF. The CDR3 bases are TGCGCCAGCAGCTTGAGACAGGGCATGAACACTGAAGCTTTCTTT.

CDR3 protein: CASSEAGANVLTF. CDR3 nucleotides: TGCGCCAGCAGTGAGGCTGGGGCCAACGTCCTGACTTTC. The chain has TRBV10-2 and TRBJ2-6; D not certain. Germline-derived CDR1 and CDR2 are WSHSY and SAAADI. Trimming stripped 2 bases from V and 2 bases from J, with 1 base between. CDR3 length: 13 residues.

The chain couples TRBV5-8 to TRBJ1-3; 7 bases match TRBD1. The CDR3 runs 14 residues. Germline-derived CDR1 and CDR2 are SGHTS and YDEGEE. The junction had 5 bases not matched to a gene; V was cut back by 4 bases and J by 4 bases. CDR3 in amino acids: CASSPRQGGNTIYF. In DNA form, the CDR3 reads TGTGCCAGCAGCCCAAGACAGGGAGGAAACACCATATATTTT.

The V call is TRBV29-1, the J call TRBJ1-2; weak D call: TRBD1 (5 bases). Trimming stripped 7 bases from V and 4 bases from J, with 13 bases between. The CDR3 is 12 residues long. The V gene's germline CDR1 is SQVTM and CDR2 ANQGSEA. The CDR3 DNA follows: TGCAGCGCCCGGGGTGGGGCCTATGGCTACACCTTC. Translated: CSARGGAYGYTF. The complete variable domain, with remaining parts taken from reference TRBV29-1 and TRBJ1-2, reads SAVISQKPSRDICQRGTSLTIQCQVDSQVTMMFWYRQQPGQSLTLIATANQGSEATYESGFVIDKFPISRPNLTFSTLTVSNMSPEDSSIYLCSARGGAYGYTFGSGTRLTVV.